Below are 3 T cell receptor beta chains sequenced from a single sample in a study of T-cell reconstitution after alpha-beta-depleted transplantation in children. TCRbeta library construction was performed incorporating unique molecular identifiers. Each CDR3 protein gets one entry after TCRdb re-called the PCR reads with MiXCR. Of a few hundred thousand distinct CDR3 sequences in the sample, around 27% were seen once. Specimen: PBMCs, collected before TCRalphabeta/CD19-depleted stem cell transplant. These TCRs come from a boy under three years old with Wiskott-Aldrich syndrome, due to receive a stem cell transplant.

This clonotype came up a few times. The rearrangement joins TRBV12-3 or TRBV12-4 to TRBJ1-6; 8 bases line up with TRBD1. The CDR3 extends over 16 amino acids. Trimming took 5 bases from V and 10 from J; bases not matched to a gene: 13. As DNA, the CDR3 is TGTGCCAGCAGTCTTACCGGACAGGGCTTTTACTCACCCCTCCACTTT. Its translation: CASSLTGQGFYSPLHF.

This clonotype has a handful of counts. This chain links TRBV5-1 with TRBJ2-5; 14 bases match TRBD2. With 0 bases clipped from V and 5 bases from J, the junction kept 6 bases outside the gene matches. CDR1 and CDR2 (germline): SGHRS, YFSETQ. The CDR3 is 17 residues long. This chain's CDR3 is CASSLEGLAGVRETQYF. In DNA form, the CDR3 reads TGCGCCAGCAGCTTGGAGGGACTAGCGGGAGTGCGGGAGACCCAGTACTTC.

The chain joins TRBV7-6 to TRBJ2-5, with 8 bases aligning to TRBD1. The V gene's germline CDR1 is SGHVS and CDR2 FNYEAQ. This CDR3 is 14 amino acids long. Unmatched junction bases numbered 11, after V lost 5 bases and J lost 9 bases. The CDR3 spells CASSPGTGEGAQYF. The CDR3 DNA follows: TGTGCCAGCAGCCCAGGGACAGGCGAAGGGGCCCAGTACTTC.